A selection of T cell receptor beta chains follows, all from one sample in a study of graft-versus-host responses after intestinal transplantation. Sequenced by immunoSEQ multiplex PCR; TCRdb stores in-frame clones only, minus some. This table holds approximately 15,000 clones, around 87% found once. The input for sequencing was bone marrow, taken approximately 130 days after intestinal transplantation. The source of these receptors is a human patient who received an intestinal transplant, so some T cells may come from the graft donor. Both conserved end residues are part of each CDR3. Each record gives: clone size, D gene, J gene, V gene, CDR3 protein, CDR3 DNA. A D gene is named only where the DNA matches it firmly. For some rows the clone size is stated as once, few or many, or as a class when expanded; others skip it.

NA,NA,TRBJ2-7,TRBV2,CASLFIGQSYEQYF,TGTGCCAGCCTGTTTATAGGACAGTCCTACGAGCAGTACTTC
NA,NA,TRBJ2-7,TRBV28,CASSITLGDRYF,TGTGCCAGCAGTATCACTTTGGGGGATAGGTACTTC
NA,TRBD2,TRBJ2-3,TRBV29-1,CSVLGGRTDTQYF,TGCAGCGTTCTCGGCGGGAGAACAGATACGCAGTATTTT
NA,TRBD1,TRBJ2-5,TRBV7-9,CASSLTGGETQYF,TGTGCCAGCAGCTTGACAGGGGGGGAGACCCAGTACTTC
once,TRBD1,TRBJ1-2,TRBV5-6,CASVRQGAYYGYTF,TGTGCCAGTGTGCGGCAGGGGGCGTACTATGGCTACACCTTC
few,TRBD1,TRBJ1-6,TRBV6-5,CASSSGQGFSPLHF,TGTGCCAGCAGTTCGGGACAGGGGTTCTCACCCCTCCACTTT
NA,NA,TRBJ1-1,TRBV7-6,CASSLSGDTEAFF,TGTGCCAGCAGCTTGTCAGGGGACACTGAAGCTTTCTTT
NA,TRBD1,TRBJ2-1,TRBV27,CASSFPGQGKFF,TGTGCCAGCAGTTTTCCCGGACAGGGCAAGTTCTTC
NA,TRBD2,TRBJ2-7,TRBV5-5,CASSWPGGTSGYEQYF,TGTGCCAGCAGCTGGCCGGGCGGGACTAGCGGCTACGAGCAGTACTTC
NA,TRBD1,TRBJ1-1,TRBV6-1,CASSEAAGGFRNTEAFF,TGTGCCAGCAGTGAAGCGGCAGGGGGCTTTAGGAACACTGAAGCTTTCTTT
NA,TRBD2,TRBJ2-7,TRBV5-1,CASSLTTMASTSGVYYEQYF,TGCGCCAGCAGCTTGACTACTATGGCGTCTACTAGCGGGGTATACTACGAGCAGTACTTC
NA,TRBD2,TRBJ2-3,TRBV28,CASSLAGRWTDTQYF,TGTGCCAGCAGCCTAGCGGGAAGGTGGACAGATACGCAGTATTTT
NA,TRBD1,TRBJ1-2,TRBV19,CASRPGQGLYGYTF,TGTGCCAGTAGGCCGGGACAGGGCCTATATGGCTACACCTTC
few,TRBD1,TRBJ1-2,TRBV27,CASRSDRDGGYTF,TGTGCCAGCAGATCAGACAGGGACGGAGGCTACACCTTC
NA,TRBD1,TRBJ2-7,TRBV7-2,CASRPGQGAHEQYF,TGTGCCAGCAGACCGGGACAGGGGGCGCACGAGCAGTACTTC
once,TRBD1,TRBJ1-6,TRBV6-5,CASSYPGDRGFSPLHF,TGTGCCAGCAGTTACCCGGGGGACAGGGGATTTTCACCCCTCCACTTT
NA,TRBD1,TRBJ1-4,TRBV19,CASSIYRGRDEKLFF,TGTGCCAGTAGTATCTACAGGGGACGTGATGAAAAACTGTTTTTT
NA,NA,TRBJ2-3,TRBV28,CASSFPPQAAVTDTQYF,TGTGCCAGCAGCTTCCCCCCCCAAGCTGCTGTTACAGATACGCAGTATTTT
NA,NA,TRBJ1-2,TRBV6-6,CASSYTDGTYGYTF,TGTGCCAGCAGTTACACAGACGGGACTTATGGCTACACCTTC
NA,NA,TRBJ2-7,TRBV6-6,CASSYGWSSYEQYF,TGTGCCAGCAGTTACGGGTGGAGTTCCTACGAGCAGTACTTC
NA,NA,TRBJ1-1,TRBV11-2,CASSLEATGEAFF,TGTGCCAGCAGCTTAGAAGCAACAGGAGAAGCTTTCTTT
NA,TRBD2,TRBJ2-7,TRBV11-2,CASSQMTSGTYEQYF,TGTGCCAGCAGCCAAATGACTAGCGGTACCTACGAGCAGTACTTC
NA,TRBD1,TRBJ1-6,TRBV2,CASSAEGAGAPLHF,TGTGCCAGCAGTGCCGAGGGGGCTGGGGCACCCCTCCACTTT
NA,TRBD2,TRBJ2-5,TRBV2,CASSVRRTSGQETQYF,TGTGCCAGCAGTGTACGCCGGACTAGCGGCCAAGAGACCCAGTACTTC
NA,NA,TRBJ2-1,TRBV14,CASSQVYNEQFF,TGTGCCAGCAGCCAAGTATACAATGAGCAGTTCTTC
NA,NA,TRBJ2-5,TRBV10-3,CAISPREQETQYF,TGTGCCATCAGCCCCAGGGAACAAGAGACCCAGTACTTC
NA,NA,TRBJ2-1,TRBV27,CASSLSTTYNEQFF,TGTGCCAGCAGTTTATCGACAACCTACAATGAGCAGTTCTTC
NA,NA,TRBJ1-1,TRBV7-2,CATGDTEAFF,TGTGCCACAGGAGACACTGAAGCTTTCTTT
NA,TRBD1,TRBJ1-1,TRBV28,CASSSQGLMNTEAFF,TGTGCCAGCAGTTCACAGGGGCTCATGAACACTGAAGCTTTCTTT
NA,TRBD2,TRBJ2-1,TRBV28,CASSTPSGRNNEQFF,TGTGCCAGCAGTACCCCAAGCGGGAGAAACAATGAGCAGTTCTTC
NA,TRBD1,TRBJ2-7,TRBV10-1,CASSAGTGPYEQYF,TGCGCCAGCAGCGCCGGGACAGGGCCCTACGAGCAGTACTTC
once,NA,TRBJ1-1,TRBV27,CASSLSRFTAQRDTEAFF,TGTGCCAGCAGTTTATCGCGCTTCACAGCCCAAAGGGACACTGAAGCTTTCTTT
NA,NA,TRBJ1-4,TRBV9,CASSVRGLATNEKLFF,TGTGCCAGCAGCGTTCGGGGGTTGGCAACTAATGAAAAACTGTTTTTT
NA,NA,TRBJ2-3,TRBV5-6,CASSRGTDTQYF,TGTGCCAGCAGCCGGGGCACAGATACGCAGTATTTT
NA,NA,TRBJ2-7,TRBV27,CASSLFWGAQDYEQYF,TGTGCCAGCAGTTTATTTTGGGGGGCGCAGGACTACGAGCAGTACTTC
NA,TRBD2,TRBJ2-7,TRBV9,CASSPMAGDVYEQYF,TGTGCCAGCAGCCCGATGGCGGGGGATGTATACGAGCAGTACTTC
once,NA,TRBJ2-1,TRBV9,CASSVPMDSRDEKPQLYNEQFF,TGTGCCAGCAGCGTTCCCATGGACAGCCGGGACGAAAAACCCCAACTCTACAATGAGCAGTTCTTC
few,NA,TRBJ2-7,TRBV27,CASSLRSYSYEQYF,TGTGCCAGCAGTTTAAGGTCTTACTCCTACGAGCAGTACTTC
NA,NA,TRBJ1-5,TRBV19,CASSPLGSNQPQHF,TGTGCCAGTAGTCCCCTTGGTAGCAATCAGCCCCAGCATTTT
once,TRBD1,TRBJ1-5,TRBV19,CASSPGQAHNQPQHF,TGTGCCAGTAGTCCCGGACAGGCCCACAATCAGCCCCAGCATTTT
NA,NA,TRBJ2-7,TRBV6-4,CASSDSLGHSYEQYF,TGTGCCAGCAGTGACTCGTTGGGACATAGCTACGAGCAGTACTTC
NA,NA,TRBJ1-2,TRBV10-3,CAISESQVGSGYTF,TGTGCCATCAGTGAGTCCCAGGTCGGGTCTGGCTACACCTTC
NA,NA,TRBJ1-2,TRBV15,CATSGDTGINYGYTF,TGTGCCACCAGCGGAGATACAGGAATTAACTATGGCTACACCTTC
few,NA,TRBJ1-1,TRBV15,CATSRGNTEAFF,TGTGCCACCAGCAGAGGGAACACTGAAGCTTTCTTT
NA,NA,TRBJ2-6,TRBV27,CASSPRGISGANVLTF,TGTGCCAGCAGCCCCCGGGGGATCTCTGGGGCCAACGTCCTGACTTTC
NA,NA,TRBJ1-1,TRBV7-6,CASSPSMGGGTEAFF,TGTGCCAGCAGCCCCTCGATGGGGGGCGGCACTGAAGCTTTCTTT
NA,TRBD2,TRBJ2-5,TRBV27,CASSLLASGAGGTQYF,TGTGCCAGCAGTTTATTGGCTAGCGGGGCGGGGGGGACCCAGTACTTC
NA,NA,TRBJ1-2,TRBV27,CASSSYTEDRYYGYTF,TGTGCCAGCAGTTCCTACACTGAAGACAGATACTATGGCTACACCTTC